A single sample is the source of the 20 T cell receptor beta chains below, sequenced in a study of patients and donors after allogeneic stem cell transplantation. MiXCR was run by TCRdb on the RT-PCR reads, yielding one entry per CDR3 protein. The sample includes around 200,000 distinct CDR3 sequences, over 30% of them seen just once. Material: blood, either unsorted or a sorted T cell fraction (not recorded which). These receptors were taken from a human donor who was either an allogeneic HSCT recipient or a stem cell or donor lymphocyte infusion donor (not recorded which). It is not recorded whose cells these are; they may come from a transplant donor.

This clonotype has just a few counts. CDR3 amino acids: CATSSFRQGGTEAFF. In nucleotides, the CDR3 is TGTGCCACCAGCAGTTTTCGACAGGGTGGCACTGAAGCTTTCTTT. The chain joins TRBV15 to TRBJ1-1; TRBD1 aligns across 7 bases. The CDR3 totals 15 residues. V trimming: 3 bases; J trimming: 4 bases; junction bases outside the gene matches: 8. Germline V gene lookup returns CDR1 LNHNV and CDR2 YYDKDF (reference sequence).

CDR3 DNA: TGTGCCAGCAGCGTAGGGGGTATTAATGAAAAACTGTTTTTT. Its translation is CASSVGGINEKLFF. The J gene is TRBJ1-4, the V gene TRBV9, with D unresolved. Germline CDR1 and CDR2: SGDLS and YYNGEE. V lost 0 bases to trimming and J lost 4 bases, with 7 bases between them. The CDR3 contains 14 residues.

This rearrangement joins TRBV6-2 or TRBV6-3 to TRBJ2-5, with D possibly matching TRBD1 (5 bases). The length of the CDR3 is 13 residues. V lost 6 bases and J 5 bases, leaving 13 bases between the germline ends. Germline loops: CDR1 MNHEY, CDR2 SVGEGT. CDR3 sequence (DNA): TGTGCCAGCAGCCCACAGGAATGGGAGACCCAGTACTTC. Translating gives CASSPQEWETQYF.

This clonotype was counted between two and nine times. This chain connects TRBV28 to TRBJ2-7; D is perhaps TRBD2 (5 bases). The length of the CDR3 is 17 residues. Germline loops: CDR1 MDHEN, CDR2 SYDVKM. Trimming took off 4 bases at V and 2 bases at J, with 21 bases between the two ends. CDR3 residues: CASSSWIRAGGTYEQYF. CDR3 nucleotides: TGTGCCAGCAGTTCTTGGATAAGGGCTGGAGGTACCTACGAGCAGTACTTC.

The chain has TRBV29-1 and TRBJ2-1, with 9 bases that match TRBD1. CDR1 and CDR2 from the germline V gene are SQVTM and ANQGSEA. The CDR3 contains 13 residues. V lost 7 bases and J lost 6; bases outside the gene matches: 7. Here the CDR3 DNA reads TGCAGCGGATCCGGGACAGGGATCAATGAGCAGTTCTTC. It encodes CSGSGTGINEQFF.

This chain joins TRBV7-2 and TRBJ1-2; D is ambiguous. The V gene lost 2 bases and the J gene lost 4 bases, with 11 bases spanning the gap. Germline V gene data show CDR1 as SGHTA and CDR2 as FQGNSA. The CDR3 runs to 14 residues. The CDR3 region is CASSLTGSRYGYTF. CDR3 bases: TGTGCCAGCAGCTTAACGGGGTCCCGCTATGGCTACACCTTC.

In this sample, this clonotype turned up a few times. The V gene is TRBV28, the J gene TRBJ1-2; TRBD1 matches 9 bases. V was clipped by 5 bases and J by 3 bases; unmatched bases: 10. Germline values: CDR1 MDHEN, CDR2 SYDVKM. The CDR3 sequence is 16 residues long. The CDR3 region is CASSTPGQGLYYGYTF. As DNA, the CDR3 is TGTGCCAGCAGTACCCCGGGACAGGGTTTATACTATGGCTACACCTTC.

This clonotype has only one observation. In nucleotides, the CDR3 is TGCGCCAGCAGCTATGGGACTACAGCAGATACGCAGTATTTT. Translating gives CASSYGTTADTQYF. The chain links TRBV5-1 to TRBJ2-3; 7 bases align to TRBD2. Germline V gives CDR1 SGHRS, CDR2 YFSETQ. The CDR3 loop spans 14 amino acids. V was pared by 3 bases and J by 4 bases, with 5 bases of the junction left unmatched.

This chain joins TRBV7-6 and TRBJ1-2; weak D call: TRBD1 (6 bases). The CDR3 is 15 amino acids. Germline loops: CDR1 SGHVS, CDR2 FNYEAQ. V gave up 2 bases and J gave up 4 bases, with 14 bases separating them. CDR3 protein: CASSLMWGGAYGYTF. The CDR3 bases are TGTGCCAGCAGCTTAATGTGGGGGGGCGCCTATGGCTACACCTTC.

The CDR3 DNA sequence: TGTGCCAGCCGGGGGTCCGTCGGGGAGCTGTTTTTT. Protein product: CASRGSVGELFF. The chain links TRBV12-3 or TRBV12-4 to TRBJ2-2, with TRBD2 as a possible D gene (6 bases). This CDR3 contains 12 residues. The V and J ends lost 8 bases and 7 bases respectively, with 11 bases between them.

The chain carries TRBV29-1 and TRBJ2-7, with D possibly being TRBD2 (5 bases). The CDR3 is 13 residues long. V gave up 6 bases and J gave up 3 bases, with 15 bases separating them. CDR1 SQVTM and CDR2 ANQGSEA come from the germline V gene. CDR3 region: CSVQIPGIYEQYF. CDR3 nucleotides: TGCAGCGTGCAAATACCCGGGATCTACGAGCAGTACTTC.

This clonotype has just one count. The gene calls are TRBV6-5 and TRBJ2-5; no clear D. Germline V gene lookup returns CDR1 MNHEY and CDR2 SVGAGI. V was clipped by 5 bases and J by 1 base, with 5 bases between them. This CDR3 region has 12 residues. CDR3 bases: TGTGCCAGCAGTCACCTCCAAGAGACCCAGTACTTC. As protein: CASSHLQETQYF.

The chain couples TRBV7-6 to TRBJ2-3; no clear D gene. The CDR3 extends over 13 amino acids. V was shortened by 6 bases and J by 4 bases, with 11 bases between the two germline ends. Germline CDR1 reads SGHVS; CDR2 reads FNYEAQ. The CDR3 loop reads CASSSPGSDTQYF. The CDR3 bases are TGTGCCAGCAGTTCCCCGGGCTCAGATACGCAGTATTTT.

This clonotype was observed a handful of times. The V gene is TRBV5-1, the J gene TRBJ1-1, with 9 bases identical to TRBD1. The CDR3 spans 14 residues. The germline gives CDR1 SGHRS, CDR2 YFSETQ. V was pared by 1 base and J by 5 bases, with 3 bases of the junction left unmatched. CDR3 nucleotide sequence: TGCGCCAGCAGCTTGCCGGACAGGGGAACTGAAGCTTTCTTT. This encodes CASSLPDRGTEAFF.

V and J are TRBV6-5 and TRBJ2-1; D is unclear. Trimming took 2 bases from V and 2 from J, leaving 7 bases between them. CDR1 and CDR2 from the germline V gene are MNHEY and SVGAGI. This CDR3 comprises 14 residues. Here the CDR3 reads CASSYRTAYNEQFF. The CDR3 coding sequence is TGTGCCAGCAGTTACAGAACAGCCTACAATGAGCAGTTCTTC.

CDR3 DNA sequence: TGTGCCAGCAGCGTGACTAGCGGGGGCCGTTTTGGGGAGCAGTTCTTC. Protein sequence: CASSVTSGGRFGEQFF. This chain uses TRBV9 with TRBJ2-1; 12 nucleotides match TRBD2. Germline V gene data show CDR1 as SGDLS and CDR2 as YYNGEE. Trimming at V came to 2 bases and at J to 10 bases, leaving 10 bases not matched to a gene. The CDR3 is 16 amino acids.

The CDR3 spells CASSPRASGYNEQFF. The CDR3 DNA reads TGTGCCAGCAGCCCCCGGGCTAGCGGCTACAATGAGCAGTTCTTC. The chain carries TRBV9 and TRBJ2-1; 7 positions agree with TRBD2. The CDR3 has 15 amino acids. The germline CDR1 and CDR2 sequences are SGDLS and YYNGEE. V was pared by 4 bases and J by 3 bases, with 7 bases of the junction left unmatched.

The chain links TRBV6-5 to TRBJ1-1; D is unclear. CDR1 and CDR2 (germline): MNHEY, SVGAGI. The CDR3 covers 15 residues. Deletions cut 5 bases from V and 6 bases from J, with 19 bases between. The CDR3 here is CASSPGAKMDPEAFF. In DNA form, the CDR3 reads TGTGCCAGCAGTCCAGGAGCCAAAATGGACCCTGAAGCTTTCTTT.

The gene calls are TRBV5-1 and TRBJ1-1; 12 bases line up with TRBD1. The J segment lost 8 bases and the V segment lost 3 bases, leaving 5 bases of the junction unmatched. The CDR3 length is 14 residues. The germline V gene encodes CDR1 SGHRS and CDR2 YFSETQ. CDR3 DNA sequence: TGCGCCAGCAGCTCCGGGACAGGGGGCAGGGAAGCTTTCTTT. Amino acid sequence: CASSSGTGGREAFF.

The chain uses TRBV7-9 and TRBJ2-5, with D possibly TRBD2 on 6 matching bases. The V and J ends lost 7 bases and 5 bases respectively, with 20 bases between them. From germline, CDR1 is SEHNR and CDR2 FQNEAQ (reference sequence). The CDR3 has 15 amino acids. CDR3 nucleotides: TGTGCCAGCACCCCTGGCAAGGAGGGGTCGGAGACCCAGTACTTC. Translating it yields CASTPGKEGSETQYF.